This T cell receptor (beta chain) came from a study of T cell responses to AZD1222 COVID-19 vaccine. Sequencing used immunoSEQ multiplex PCR; TCRdb keeps in-frame clones, though not all of them. The sample holds fewer than 130,000 clones, around 94% seen once. With respect to this clone: Its specificity is unknown.

Study results and caveats: Close to half of spike-specific TCRs reportedly recognize unmutated variant regions. Clonal diversity may have been underestimated, and the donors were mostly white British, with more females than males. Only 5 or 6 individuals given AZD1222 were seropositive at baseline.

The CDR3 runs to 15 residues. V was trimmed by 0 bases and J by 0 bases, leaving 6 bases between them. The germline V gene encodes CDR1 SGHAT and CDR2 FQNNGV. The rearrangement joins TRBV11-2 to TRBJ1-3; D remains ambiguous. This TCR derives from an adult in good health. The input for sequencing was peripheral blood, taken on day 0 of AZD1222 vaccination. The CDR3 reads CASSLEGDSGNTIYF. DNA for the CDR3: TGTGCCAGCAGCTTAGAAGGAGACTCTGGAAACACCATATATTTT.